This entry is about one TCR beta chain. This clone was detected only once. Its antigen is still unknown. The input lacks base qualities; no much larger clone sits a single base away. TCR beta CDR3 regions were sequenced from DNA using the immunoSEQ Assay. The study's own analysis went as follows. To compute T cell density, TCR beta template counts were normalized to usable DNA, which was estimated by amplifying housekeeping genes. Richness was estimated with the preseqR package, extrapolating to 400,000 templates for PBMC samples and 120,000 templates for tissue samples. Clonality was defined by subtracting Pielou's evenness from one. Differential abundance testing on productive amino-acid clonotypes, with a minimum total count of 5 and an alpha of 0.1, was used to identify tissue-enriched TCRs. The Jaccard Index and the Morisita Overlap Index were used to measure how much the repertoires overlapped between compartments. GLIPH grouped TCR beta CDR3s together with public tetramer-defined viral CDR3s, and a viral motif had to include at least three viral sequences and also show V-gene enrichment. Drawn from immuneACCESS, this table holds only the in-frame rearrangements with V and J called that TCRdb kept. Clones are partly lost; checked studies trace under half to an unresolved V gene and leave the rest unexplained. That table is the source of V, J and clone size, and D and trimming were worked out from the DNA. Recorded for this sample are roughly 15,000 clones; 75% to 90% of them occurred a single time. About 22% of the sample lies in the top ten.

For CDR1 and CDR2, the germline V gene (reference sequence) lists SGHNT and YYREEE. Measured from the cysteine to the phenylalanine, the CDR3 is 16 residues long. The retained sequence is limited to the CDR3, 48 bases, with the frame set at the first base. V and J lose 0 bases and 4 bases, and a span of 14 bases separates them. At diagnosis, tumor, uninvolved tumor-adjacent lung and peripheral blood were collected and then preserved as a mix of FFPE and fresh-frozen material. For TCR repertoire profiling, blood samples were analyzed as peripheral blood mononuclear cells. This sample stems from a study of T cells in localized non-small cell lung cancer (dated by TCRdb to the early 2020s). In the study overall: The study analyzed T cell repertoires of a few hundred early-stage NSCLC patients, comparing tumors and uninvolved tumor-adjacent lungs. The cohort consisted of about 240 treatment-naive NSCLC patients whose localized lung tumors had been resected. A mean age of approximately 66 years was recorded for the NSCLC patients, of whom some 130 were male and more than 95 were female.

Results the study describes overall, beyond this receptor: Because of the exploratory design, TCR variables were selected using unadjusted p-values without false-discovery rate correction. The highest T cell clonality was observed in uninvolved tumor-adjacent lung, where clonality exceeded that of tumor, suggesting that antigenic responses were more focused in uninvolved tumor-adjacent lung. Of the top 100 tumor clones, a median of around 57 were detected in paired uninvolved adjacent lung; under 30 were also among that lung's top 100. Because multi-region tumor sequencing was not performed, intratumor heterogeneity could not be ruled out. Longer overall survival was associated with higher blood T cell density, whereas shorter survival was associated with higher adjacent-lung clonality.

The sequencing here drew on peripheral blood, taken before any cancer treatment. Rearrangement joined TRBV5-4 to TRBJ2-1, and the D gene may be TRBD2, 5 bases matching. The clonotype was recovered from a female donor over 55 with stage I squamous cell lung carcinoma. In nucleotide form, the sequence is TGTGCCAGCAGCTTGGCCGCGGACTCCCCTTACAATGAGCAGTTCTTC. Its coded protein is CASSLAADSPYNEQFF. The CDR3 plus the reference TRBV5-4 and TRBJ2-1 genes for the other parts give the full variable domain: ETGVTQSPTHLIKTRGQQVTLRCSSQSGHNTVSWYQQALGQGPQFIFQYYREEENGRGNFPPRFSGLQFPNYSSELNVNALELDDSALYLCASSLAADSPYNEQFFGPGTRLTVL.